The sequence of this TCR beta chain was determined in a study of cytomegalovirus exposure and HLA in healthy donors. CDR1 is MNHNS and CDR2 is SASEGT in the germline V gene. The CDR3 totals 13 residues. V dropped 4 bases and J dropped 1 base, with 8 bases sitting between them. Concerning this clone itself: Its antigen is undetermined.

In the PCR, 60 Vbeta and 13 Jbeta primers were used. Original analysis: Per a later analysis, the number of unique TCR beta chains was about 80 million, of which around 9.9 million were shared. The data were produced by immunoSEQ multiplex PCR, yet TCRdb's version contains in-frame clones alone and is incomplete. That table supplies the V and J calls and clone size; D and trimming were determined from the DNA. The data show about 120,000 clones, with roughly a sixth seen just once and about 3% held by the top ten. Study-level findings and limits: The CMV antigen specificity of a few CMV-associated chains was confirmed through in vitro analysis. Based on reports, TCR beta sequences accurately predicted HLA-A and HLA-B alleles for most subjects. Roughly uniform sequencing depth across donors was assumed, possibly incorrectly.

This rearrangement joins TRBV6-1 to TRBJ2-7; D unclear. Sequencing was carried out using PBMCs. The receptor comes from a female donor in good health and CMV-seropositive. CDR3 sequence (DNA): TGTGCCAGCAGTGTGCAGGTATCCTACGAGCAGTACTTC. Its translation is CASSVQVSYEQYF.